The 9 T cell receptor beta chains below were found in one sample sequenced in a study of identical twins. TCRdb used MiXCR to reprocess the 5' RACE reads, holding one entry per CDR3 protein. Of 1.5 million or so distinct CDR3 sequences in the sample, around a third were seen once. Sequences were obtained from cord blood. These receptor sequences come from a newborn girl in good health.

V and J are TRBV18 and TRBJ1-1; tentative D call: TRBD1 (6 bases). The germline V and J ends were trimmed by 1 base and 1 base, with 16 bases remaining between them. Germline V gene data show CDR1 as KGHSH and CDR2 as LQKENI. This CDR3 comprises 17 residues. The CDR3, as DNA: TGTGCCAGCTCACCACTGGTTTTCGGGGGCTCGAACACTGAAGCTTTCTTT. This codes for CASSPLVFGGSNTEAFF. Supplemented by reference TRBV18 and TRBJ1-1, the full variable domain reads NAGVMQNPRHLVRRRGQEARLRCSPMKGHSHVYWYRQLPEEGLKFMVYLQKENIIDESGMPKERFSAEFPKEGPSILRIQQVVRGDSAAYFCASSPLVFGGSNTEAFFGQGTRLTVV.

For the CDR3, the DNA is TGTGCCAGCAGTTTTTCTGACCCGCGGATCTATGGCTACACCTTC. Encoded protein: CASSFSDPRIYGYTF. This chain uses TRBV27 with TRBJ1-2; D not certain. The CDR3 runs 15 residues. CDR1 and CDR2 (germline): MNHEY, SMNVEV (reference sequence). Between the trimmed V and J ends, which lost 3 bases and 4 bases, there was a span of 15 bases.

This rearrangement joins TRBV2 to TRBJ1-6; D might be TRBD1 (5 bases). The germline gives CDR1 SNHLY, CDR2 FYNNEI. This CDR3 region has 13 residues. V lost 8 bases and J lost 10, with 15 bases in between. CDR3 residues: CASVRQGQSPLHF. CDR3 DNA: TGTGCCAGCGTTAGGCAGGGTCAGTCACCCCTCCACTTT.

The CDR3 is CASFHGQGGSYEQYF. The CDR3 DNA sequence: TGTGCCAGCTTCCATGGGCAGGGAGGCTCCTACGAGCAGTACTTC. V gene TRBV18 combines with J gene TRBJ2-7, with D possibly matching TRBD2 (6 bases). Germline values: CDR1 KGHSH, CDR2 LQKENI. Trimming removed 7 bases at V and 0 bases at J, with 16 bases between. The CDR3 contains 15 residues.

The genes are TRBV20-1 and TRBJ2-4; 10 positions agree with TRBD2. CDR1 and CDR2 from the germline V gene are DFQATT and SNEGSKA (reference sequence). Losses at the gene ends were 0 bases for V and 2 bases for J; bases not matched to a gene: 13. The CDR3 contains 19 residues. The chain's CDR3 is CSAREASGGAALPKNIQYF. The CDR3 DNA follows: TGCAGTGCTAGAGAGGCTAGCGGGGGCGCAGCCCTCCCCAAAAACATTCAGTACTTC.

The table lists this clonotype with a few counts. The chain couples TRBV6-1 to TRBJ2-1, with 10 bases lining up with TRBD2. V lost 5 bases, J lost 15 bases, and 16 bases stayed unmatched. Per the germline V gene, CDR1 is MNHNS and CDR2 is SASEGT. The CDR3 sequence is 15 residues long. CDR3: CASSSTGTSAGQRFF. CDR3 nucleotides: TGTGCCAGCAGTTCTACCGGGACTAGCGCGGGCCAGAGGTTCTTC.

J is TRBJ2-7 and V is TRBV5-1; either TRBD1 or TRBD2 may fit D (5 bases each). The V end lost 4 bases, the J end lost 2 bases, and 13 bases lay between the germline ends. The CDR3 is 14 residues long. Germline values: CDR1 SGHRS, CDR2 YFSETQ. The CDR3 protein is CASSHRDQTYEQYF. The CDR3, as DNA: TGCGCCAGCAGCCACCGGGACCAAACCTACGAGCAGTACTTC.

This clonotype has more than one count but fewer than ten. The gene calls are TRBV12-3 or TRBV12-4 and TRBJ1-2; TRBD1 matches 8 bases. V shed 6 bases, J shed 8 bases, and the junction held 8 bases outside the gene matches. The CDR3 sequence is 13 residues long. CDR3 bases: TGTGCCAGCAGCTCGGACAGGGTAGGGGGCTACACCTTC. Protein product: CASSSDRVGGYTF.

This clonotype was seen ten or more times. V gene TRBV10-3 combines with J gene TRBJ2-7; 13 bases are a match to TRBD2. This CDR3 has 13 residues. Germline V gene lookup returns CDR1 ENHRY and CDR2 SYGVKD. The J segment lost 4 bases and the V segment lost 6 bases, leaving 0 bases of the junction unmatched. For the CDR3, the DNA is TGTGCCATCAGGACTAGCGGGGGGTACGAGCAGTACTTC. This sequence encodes CAIRTSGGYEQYF.